This TCR beta chain stems from a study of shared clonotypes between healthy human individuals. Germline V CDR1 and CDR2: MNHEY, SMNVEV (reference sequence). V was pared by 6 bases and J by 2 bases, with 10 bases between. This CDR3 comprises 13 residues. Only in-frame clones appear in the TCRdb table, and some are missing; sequencing was by immunoSEQ multiplex PCR. The sample records about 2,500,000 clones, approximately 94% being singletons. The rearrangement links TRBV27 to TRBJ1-2; possibly TRBD1 for D (6 bases). This sequence originates from a man aged 18 to 30 in good health. Sample: naive CD4+ T cells sorted from blood. The subset here: CD45RA+ positively selected. CDR3 protein: CASRRTANYGYTF. The CDR3 DNA is TGTGCCAGCAGGAGGACAGCCAACTATGGCTACACCTTC.